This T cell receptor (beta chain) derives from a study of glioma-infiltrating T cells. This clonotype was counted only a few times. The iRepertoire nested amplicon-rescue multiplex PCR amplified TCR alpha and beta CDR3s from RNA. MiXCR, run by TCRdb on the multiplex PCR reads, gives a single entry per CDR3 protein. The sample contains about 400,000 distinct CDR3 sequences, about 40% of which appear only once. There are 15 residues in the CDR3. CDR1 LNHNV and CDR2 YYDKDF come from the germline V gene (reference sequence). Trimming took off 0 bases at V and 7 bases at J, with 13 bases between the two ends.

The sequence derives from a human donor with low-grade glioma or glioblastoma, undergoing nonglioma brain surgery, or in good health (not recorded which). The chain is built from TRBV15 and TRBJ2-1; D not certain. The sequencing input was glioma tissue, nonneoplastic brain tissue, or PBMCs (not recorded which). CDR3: CATSRDSQKWNEQFF. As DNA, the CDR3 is TGTGCCACCAGCAGAGATTCTCAGAAGTGGAATGAGCAGTTCTTC.